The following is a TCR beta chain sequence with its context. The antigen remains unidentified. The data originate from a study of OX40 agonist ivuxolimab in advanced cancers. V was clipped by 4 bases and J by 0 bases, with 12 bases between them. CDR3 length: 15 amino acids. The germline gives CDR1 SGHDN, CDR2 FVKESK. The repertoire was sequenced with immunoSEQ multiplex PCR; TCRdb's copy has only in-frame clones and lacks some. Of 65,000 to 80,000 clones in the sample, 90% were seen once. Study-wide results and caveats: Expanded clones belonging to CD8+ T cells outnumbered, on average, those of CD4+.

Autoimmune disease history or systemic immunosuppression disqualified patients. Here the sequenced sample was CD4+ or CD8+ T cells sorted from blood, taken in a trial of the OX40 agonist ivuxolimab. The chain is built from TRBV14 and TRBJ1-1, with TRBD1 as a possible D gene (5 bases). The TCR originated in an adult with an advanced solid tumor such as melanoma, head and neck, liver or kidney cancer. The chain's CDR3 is CASSRRMGVNTEAFF. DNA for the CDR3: TGTGCCAGCAGCCGGCGGATGGGGGTGAACACTGAAGCTTTCTTT. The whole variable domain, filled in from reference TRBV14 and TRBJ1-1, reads EAGVTQFPSHSVIEKGQTVTLRCDPISGHDNLYWYRRVMGKEIKFLLHFVKESKQDESGMPNNRFLAERTGGTYSTLKVQPAELEDSGVYFCASSRRMGVNTEAFFGQGTRLTVV.